This T cell receptor beta chain was recovered during a study of CD8+CD57+ T cells in acquired aplastic anemia. Findings and limits, study-wide: With respect to CD8+ Simpson's diversity, patients and controls did not differ significantly. Shared by patients and controls, approximately 28 CD8+ CDR3s were abundant in patients.

Points on this clonotype: The antigen remains undetermined.

Germline assignment: CDR1 SNHLY and CDR2 FYNNEI. Trimming removed 2 bases from V and 8 bases from J, with 17 bases in between. The CDR3 extends over 15 amino acids. TCR beta VDJ and CDR3 profiles were obtained from a genomic DNA template. TCRdb ran MiXCR on the reads and lists one entry per CDR3 protein. The sample has approximately 180,000 distinct CDR3 sequences; less than 50% are singletons. Flow cytometry had shown expanded CD8+CD57+ cells in the patients chosen for sequencing. All patients had severe acquired aplastic anemia. Among the patients, none had received any therapy at the time of blood sampling.

The sequenced sample consisted of sorted CD4+, CD8+, or CD8+CD57+ T cells (not recorded which) from PBMCs. The clonotype was recovered from a human donor with aplastic anemia. This chain joins TRBV2 and TRBJ2-3; tentative D call: TRBD2 (6 bases). CDR3 sequence: CASSERPAVGGTQYF. The CDR3 bases are TGTGCCAGCAGTGAAAGGCCCGCGGTCGGGGGTACGCAGTATTTT.